The sequence of this T cell receptor beta chain was determined in a study of cytomegalovirus exposure and HLA in healthy donors. The study sampled nominally healthy donors, though unrecorded immune exposures were likely. Amplification used 60 Vbeta primers and 13 Jbeta primers. Produced via immunoSEQ multiplex PCR; TCRdb's table is partial and in-frame only. The sample holds over 150,000 clones, roughly 77% seen once. Study outcomes and limitations: When a later analysis was performed, an Asian-associated ancestry cluster reportedly had fewer N-insertions than the approximately 690-donor mean.

A remark on this clone: The antigen remains unidentified.

The CDR3 length is 12 residues. V was pared by 10 bases and J by 3 bases, with 12 bases between. From germline, CDR1 is SEHNR and CDR2 FQNEAQ (reference sequence). Material for sequencing was PBMCs. The chain employs TRBV7-9 and TRBJ1-1; a weak D match, TRBD1 (6 bases). This receptor was obtained from a man aged 30-40 years in good health and CMV-seropositive. The CDR3 protein is CATDEGDTEAFF. As DNA, the CDR3 is TGTGCCACCGATGAGGGGGACACTGAAGCTTTCTTT.